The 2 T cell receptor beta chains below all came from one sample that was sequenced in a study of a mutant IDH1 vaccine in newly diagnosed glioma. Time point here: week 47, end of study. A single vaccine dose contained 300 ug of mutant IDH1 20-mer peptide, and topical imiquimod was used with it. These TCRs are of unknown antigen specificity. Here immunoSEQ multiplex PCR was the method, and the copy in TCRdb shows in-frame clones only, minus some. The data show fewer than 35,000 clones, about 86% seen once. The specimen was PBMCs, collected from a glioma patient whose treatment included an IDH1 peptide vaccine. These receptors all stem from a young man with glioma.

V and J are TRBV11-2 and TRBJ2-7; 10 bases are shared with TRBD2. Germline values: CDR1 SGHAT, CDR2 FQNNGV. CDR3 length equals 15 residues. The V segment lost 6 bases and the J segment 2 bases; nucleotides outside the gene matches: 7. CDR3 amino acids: CASSSTSGDPYEQYF. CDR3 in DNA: TGTGCCAGCAGTTCCACTAGCGGGGACCCCTACGAGCAGTACTTC.

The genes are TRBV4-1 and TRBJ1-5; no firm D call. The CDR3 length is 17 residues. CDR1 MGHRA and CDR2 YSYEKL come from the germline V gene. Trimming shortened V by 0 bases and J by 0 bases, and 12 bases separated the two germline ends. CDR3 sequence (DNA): TGCGCCAGCAGCCAAGATCTGGGAAGGAATAGCAATCAGCCCCAGCATTTT. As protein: CASSQDLGRNSNQPQHF.